This TCR beta chain derives from a study of blood T cell repertoires in COVID-19. At the level of the study: COVID-19 samples from acute and convalescent phases originated in the United States, Italy and Spain.

In the authors' methods: Researchers report that nucleated cell counts were estimated from reference gene primer amplification. Assay used: immunoSEQ multiplex PCR; TCRdb lists only in-frame clones, some missing. V and J calls and clone size are as listed in that table; D and trimming were resolved from the DNA. The data hold roughly 200,000 clones, with roughly 80% observed a single time. This clone was recorded only once. Germline lookup yields CDR1 DFQATT and CDR2 SNEGSKA (reference sequence). This CDR3 contains 15 residues. Trimming at V came to 3 bases and at J to 3 bases, leaving 6 bases not matched to a gene.

This chain uses TRBV20-1 with TRBJ2-7; 12 bases map to TRBD2. What was sequenced was peripheral blood. This sequence originates from a man between 45 and 60 years old who had recovered from COVID-19. As DNA, the CDR3 is TGCAGTGCTAGTTCGTTGACTAGCGGGAGCTACGAGCAGTACTTC. Translated, it gives CSASSLTSGSYEQYF.